The 21 T cell receptor beta chains given below trace back to one sample, sequenced in a study of T cell changes during pregnancy in multiple sclerosis. Measured with immunoSEQ multiplex PCR; TCRdb has only the in-frame clones, and not every one. The sample lists approximately 20,000 clones; about 90% were seen once. Sequences were derived from CD8+ T cells from peripheral blood mononuclear cells, sampled in the second trimester of pregnancy. Receptors originate from a female donor in good health, enrolled as a control in a pregnancy study.

This chain joins TRBV5-5 and TRBJ1-1; D is possibly TRBD1 (5 bases). The CDR3 is 13 residues long. Germline V gene sequence: CDR1 SGHKS, CDR2 YYEKEE (reference sequence). Trimming cost V 2 bases and J 5 bases, with 10 bases left between them. CDR3 residues: CASSLGVKTEAFF. In DNA form, the CDR3 reads TGTGCCAGCAGCTTAGGGGTAAAGACTGAAGCTTTCTTT.

This chain links TRBV15 with TRBJ2-1; 8 nucleotides line up with TRBD1. The J segment lost 7 bases and the V segment lost 0 bases, leaving 11 bases of the junction unmatched. Germline assignment: CDR1 LNHNV and CDR2 YYDKDF (reference sequence). The CDR3 spans 17 residues. CDR3 sequence (DNA): TGTGCCACCAGCAGAGATCTCCGGGTACAGGGGGTTAATGAGCAGTTCTTC. This sequence encodes CATSRDLRVQGVNEQFF.

The genes are TRBV7-3 and TRBJ2-1, with D maybe TRBD2 (6 bases). The CDR3 has 13 amino acids. Between the trimmed V and J ends, which lost 5 bases and 7 bases, there was a span of 12 bases. CDR1 and CDR2 (germline): SGHTA, FQGTGA. CDR3 residues: CASSLGGPNEQFF. CDR3 nucleotide sequence: TGTGCCAGCAGCCTAGGAGGGCCGAATGAGCAGTTCTTC.

The genes are TRBV28 and TRBJ1-1; possibly TRBD1 for D (6 bases). The CDR3 extends over 13 amino acids. With 2 bases removed from V and 5 bases from J, the gap between germline ends came to 9 bases. CDR1 is MDHEN, CDR2 SYDVKM, per germline. The CDR3 region is CASSLTRGTEAFF. In DNA, the CDR3 is TGTGCCAGCAGTTTAACCAGGGGTACTGAAGCTTTCTTT.

J is TRBJ1-1 and V is TRBV19; 7 nucleotides match TRBD1. Germline CDR1 and CDR2: LNHDA and SQIVND (reference sequence). Trimming removed 5 bases from V and 1 base from J; junction bases left unmatched: 4. The CDR3 covers 14 residues. The CDR3 sequence is CASSEDRENTEAFF. The CDR3 nucleotides are TGTGCCAGTAGTGAAGACAGGGAGAACACTGAAGCTTTCTTT.

The chain combines TRBV15 with TRBJ2-6, with D perhaps TRBD1 (5 bases). CDR1 is LNHNV and CDR2 is YYDKDF in the germline V gene (reference sequence). This CDR3 is 19 amino acids long. Trimming removed 0 bases at V and 0 bases at J, with 15 bases between. The CDR3 is CATSRETAGHPSGANVLTF. The CDR3 DNA sequence: TGTGCCACCAGCAGAGAAACGGCAGGGCACCCCTCTGGGGCCAACGTCCTGACTTTC.

V usage is TRBV2 and J usage is TRBJ1-5; tentatively, D is TRBD1 (5 bases). The V gene lost 3 bases and the J gene lost 1 base, with 16 bases spanning the gap. Germline V gene sequence: CDR1 SNHLY, CDR2 FYNNEI. The CDR3 consists of 17 residues. The CDR3 region has the DNA TGTGCCAGCAGTGATTTCGCCGGCAGGGCAAGCAATCAGCCCCAGCATTTT. Residues: CASSDFAGRASNQPQHF.

V gene TRBV9 combines with J gene TRBJ1-1, with no clear D. The V end lost 3 bases, the J end lost 3 bases, and 9 bases lay between the germline ends. The CDR3 runs to 13 residues. The germline gives CDR1 SGDLS, CDR2 YYNGEE. The chain's CDR3 is CASSGVRDTEAFF. For the CDR3, the DNA is TGTGCCAGCAGCGGTGTACGGGACACTGAAGCTTTCTTT. The variable domain in full, completed from reference TRBV9 and TRBJ1-1, reads DSGVTQTPKHLITATGQRVTLRCSPRSGDLSVYWYQQSLDQGLQFLIQYYNGEERAKGNILERFSAQQFPDLHSELNLSSLELGDSALYFCASSGVRDTEAFFGQGTRLTVV.

The chain has TRBV7-6 and TRBJ1-6; 8 bases agree with TRBD1. The V gene end was trimmed by 3 bases and the J gene end by 8 bases; junction bases not matched to a gene: 3. The CDR3 runs to 14 residues. The germline V gene has CDR1 SGHVS and CDR2 FNYEAQ. The CDR3 DNA sequence: TGTGCCAGCAGCTTTTCGACAGGGGATTCACCCCTCCACTTT. Protein: CASSFSTGDSPLHF.

The chain couples TRBV16 to TRBJ1-5; D ambiguous. V shed 0 bases and J shed 1 base, with 7 bases lying between them. The CDR3 spans 15 residues. Looked up from germline, CDR1 is KGHSY and CDR2 is FQNENV. The CDR3 loop is CASSQSPGSNQPQHF. The CDR3 coding sequence is TGTGCCAGCAGCCAATCCCCGGGAAGCAATCAGCCCCAGCATTTT. Supplemented by reference TRBV16 and TRBJ1-5, the full variable domain reads GEEVAQTPKHLVRGEGQKAKLYCAPIKGHSYVFWYQQVLKNEFKFLISFQNENVFDETGMPKERFSAKCLPNSPCSLEIQATKLEDSAVYFCASSQSPGSNQPQHFGDGTRLSIL.

The chain has TRBV21-1 and TRBJ1-2; TRBD1, the table's D call, was not compared with the DNA. TRBV21-1 is deemed a pseudogene. CDR3 length equals 18 residues. CDR3 DNA sequence: TGTGCCAGCAGCAAAGGGGGACACTTCTCCGGGCGGGACTATGGCTACACCTTC. Protein: CASSKGGHFSGRDYGYTF.

This rearrangement joins TRBV7-9 to TRBJ1-4, with D unclear. CDR1 SEHNR and CDR2 FQNEAQ come from the germline V gene (reference sequence). The CDR3 is 15 residues long. The ends were cut back, 5 bases at V and 2 bases at J, with 12 bases in the middle. The CDR3 protein is CASSPPGGTNEKLFF. The CDR3 DNA reads TGTGCCAGCAGCCCTCCTGGAGGGACTAATGAAAAACTGTTTTTT. The complete variable domain, with remaining parts taken from reference TRBV7-9 and TRBJ1-4, reads DTGVSQNPRHKITKRGQNVTFRCDPISEHNRLYWYRQTLGQGPEFLTYFQNEAQLEKSRLLSDRFSAERPKGSFSTLEIQRTEQGDSAMYLCASSPPGGTNEKLFFGSGTQLSVL.

Only one count was recorded for this clone. The junction shows a germline mismatch at one end, possibly a read error. The CDR3 here is CASSHQTYGQVQGVFF. Written as DNA, the CDR3 is TGTGCCAGCAGCCACCAAACCTATGGGCAGGTTCAAGGTGTCTTCTTT. The V call is TRBV11-2, the J call TRBJ1-4; D not certain. This CDR3 contains 16 residues. Germline CDR1 reads SGHAT; CDR2 reads FQNNGV.

The V and J genes are TRBV5-4 and TRBJ1-1, with TRBD1 as a possible D gene (5 bases). This CDR3 has 17 residues. Per the germline V gene, CDR1 is SGHNT and CDR2 is YYREEE (reference sequence). V lost 0 bases, J lost 5 bases, and 20 bases lay in between. The CDR3: CASSLGVGGGPETEAFF. In nucleotides, the CDR3 is TGTGCCAGCAGCTTGGGGGTTGGGGGAGGGCCAGAAACTGAAGCTTTCTTT.

This sequence joins TRBV4-1 and TRBJ2-5, with D perhaps matching TRBD1 (5 bases). Germline V gene lookup returns CDR1 MGHRA and CDR2 YSYEKL. The CDR3 totals 13 residues. V lost 4 bases to trimming and J lost 5 bases, with 11 bases between them. DNA for the CDR3: TGCGCCAGCAGCCGTCAGGGTCGGGAGACCCAGTACTTC. Translating it yields CASSRQGRETQYF.

This clone was recorded once. The CDR3 nucleotides are TGTGCCAGCAGTTTAAGCGGGGGCTCAGGGGATACGCAGTATTTT. It translates to CASSLSGGSGDTQYF. The J gene is TRBJ2-3, the V gene TRBV27, with 8 bases matching TRBD2. This CDR3 has 15 amino acids. Germline V gene sequence: CDR1 MNHEY, CDR2 SMNVEV (reference sequence). V dropped 2 bases and J dropped 6; count of bases not matched to a gene: 7.

The rearrangement uses TRBV19 and TRBJ2-7; TRBD1 matches 10 bases. Germline V gives CDR1 LNHDA, CDR2 SQIVND (reference sequence). V lost 5 bases, J lost 7 bases, and 14 bases stayed unmatched. The CDR3 contains 16 residues. CDR3 DNA: TGTGCCAGTAGTCCCTGGACGACAGGGGGCGCAGATGAGCAGTACTTC. As protein: CASSPWTTGGADEQYF.

This clone has more than one count but fewer than ten. The chain combines TRBV6-4 with TRBJ2-1; 11 nucleotides agree with TRBD2. V dropped 2 bases and J dropped 7; count of bases not matched to a gene: 4. Germline CDR1 is MRHNA and CDR2 is SNTAGT. The CDR3 sequence is 15 residues long. DNA for the CDR3: TGTGCCAGCAGTGACATAACTAGCGGGGGTAATGAGCAGTTCTTC. Protein sequence: CASSDITSGGNEQFF.

The chain links TRBV21-1 to TRBJ1-1; the D call of TRBD1 is as the table states it, not checked on the DNA. TRBV21-1 is flagged as a pseudogene. The CDR3 is 16 residues long. CDR3 region: CASSKAKLDRDTEAFF. The CDR3 coding sequence is TGTGCCAGCAGCAAGGCGAAGCTGGACAGGGACACTGAAGCTTTCTTT.

This clone was seen once. V usage is TRBV7-9 and J usage is TRBJ1-2; 9 nucleotides match TRBD1. CDR3 length: 15 amino acids. The V and J ends lost 1 base and 3 bases, in that order; junction bases with no gene match: 3. Germline values: CDR1 SEHNR, CDR2 FQNEAQ (reference sequence). CDR3 sequence: CASSLDGTGYYGYTF. The CDR3 region has the DNA TGTGCCAGCAGCTTAGATGGGACAGGGTACTATGGCTACACCTTC.

The J gene is TRBJ2-7, the V gene TRBV28, with a tentative D call TRBD1 (6 bases). This CDR3 has 16 amino acids. V lost 4 bases to trimming and J lost 2 bases, with 18 bases between them. Germline V gene sequence: CDR1 MDHEN, CDR2 SYDVKM. The CDR3 sequence is CASSSNLQGKTYEQYF. DNA for the CDR3: TGTGCCAGCAGTTCTAATCTACAGGGTAAGACCTACGAGCAGTACTTC.